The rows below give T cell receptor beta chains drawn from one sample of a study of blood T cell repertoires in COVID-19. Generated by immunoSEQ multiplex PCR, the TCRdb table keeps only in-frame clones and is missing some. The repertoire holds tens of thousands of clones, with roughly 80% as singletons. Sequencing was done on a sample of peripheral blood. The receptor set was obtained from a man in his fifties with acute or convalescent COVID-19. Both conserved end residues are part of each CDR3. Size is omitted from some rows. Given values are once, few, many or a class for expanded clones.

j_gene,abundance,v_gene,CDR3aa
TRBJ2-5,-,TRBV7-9,CASSPLTPGTGEETQYF
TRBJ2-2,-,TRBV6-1,CASSENQGWSGELFF
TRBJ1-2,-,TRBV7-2,CASSPTGGVAGGYTF
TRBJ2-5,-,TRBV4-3,CASSQEASGVQETQYF
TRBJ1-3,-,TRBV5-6,CASSTTGAGNTIYF
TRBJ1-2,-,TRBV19,CASSIQVNYGYTF
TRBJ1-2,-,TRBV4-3,CASSQDLTTNSKGYTF
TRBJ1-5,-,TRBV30,CAWSVLVGLSQHF
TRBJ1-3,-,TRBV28,CASSLSGTATGNTIYF
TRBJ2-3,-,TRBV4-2,CASSPQVTGAPDTQYF
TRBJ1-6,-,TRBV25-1,CASSPSSGENSPLHF
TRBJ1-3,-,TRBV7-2,CASSLFQGAGGNTIYF
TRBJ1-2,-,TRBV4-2,CASSVGQGGYGYTF
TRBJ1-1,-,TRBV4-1,CASSRLGQGSGGTEAFF
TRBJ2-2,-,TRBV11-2,CASSRQGARTGELFF
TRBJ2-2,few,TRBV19,CASSTTAGELFF
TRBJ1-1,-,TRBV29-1,CSVELRPRGNTEAFF
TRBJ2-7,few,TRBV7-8,CASSSYRENYEQYF
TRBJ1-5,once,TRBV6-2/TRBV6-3,CASSYLGTDDQPQHF
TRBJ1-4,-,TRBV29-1,CSVAREDEKLFF
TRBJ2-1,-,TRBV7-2,CASSLPGSWNEQFF
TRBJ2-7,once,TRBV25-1,CASSEFWGENYEQYF
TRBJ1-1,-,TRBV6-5,CASSYAGHKNTEAFF
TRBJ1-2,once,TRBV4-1,CASSQVGLSGGYTF
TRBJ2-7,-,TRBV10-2,CASSLGGGFAYEQYF
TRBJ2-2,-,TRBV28,CASSPGDRETGELFF
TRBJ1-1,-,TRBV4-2,CASSQDIRGPPTEAFF
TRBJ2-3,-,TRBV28,CASSSSGRGTDTQYF
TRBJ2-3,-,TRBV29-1,CSVLEWDTDTQYF
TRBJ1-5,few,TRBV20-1,CSAGLPQHF
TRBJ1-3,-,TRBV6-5,CASSRGGWGDTIYF
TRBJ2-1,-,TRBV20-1,CSAPDRNEQFF
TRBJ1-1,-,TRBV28,CASSLQGGGREAFF
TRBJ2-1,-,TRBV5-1,CASSRTSGTNEQFF
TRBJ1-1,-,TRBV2,CARGQSAFF
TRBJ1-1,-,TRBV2,CASMVQKNTEAFF
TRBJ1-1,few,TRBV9,CASSVEPHWRNTEAFF
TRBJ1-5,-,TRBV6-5,CASSSGRDNQPQHF
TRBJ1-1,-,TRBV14,CASSQGTTNTEAFF
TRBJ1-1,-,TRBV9,CASSVRSSTEAFF
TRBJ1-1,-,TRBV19,CASSTATKVEAFF
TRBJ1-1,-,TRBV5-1,CASSPGQNTEAFF
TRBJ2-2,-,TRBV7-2,CASSRGTSGATGELFF
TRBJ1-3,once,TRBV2,CASSEGGTGNTIYF
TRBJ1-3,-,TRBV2,CASSAYRDTGNTIYF
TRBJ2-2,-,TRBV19,CASRGTALTGELFF
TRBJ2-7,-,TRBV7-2,CASSLASGNSYEQYF
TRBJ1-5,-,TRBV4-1,CASSQDGGTGNNQPQHF
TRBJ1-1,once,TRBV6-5,CASYSVNTEAFF
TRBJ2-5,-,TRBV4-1,CASSQAWTVQETQYF
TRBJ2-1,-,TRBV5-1,CASSLEGQGGNEQFF
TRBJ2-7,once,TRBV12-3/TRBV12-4,CASTISPREQYF